These T cell receptor beta chains were read from a single sample in a study of blood T cell repertoires in COVID-19. Measured with immunoSEQ multiplex PCR; TCRdb has only the in-frame clones, and not every one. This sample carries over 45,000 clones, roughly 83% of them seen once, and the ten largest clones take roughly 13%. Sequenced: peripheral blood. The receptors derive from a human donor in a cohort sampled during active COVID-19. Each CDR3 is given without its conserved first and last residue. Where a row states a size, it is once, few, many or the class of an expanded clone; other rows omit it.

- 11 TRBV6-5 ASSPAGPGELF
few 11 TRBV30 AWYRATNEKLF
once 13 TRBV7-6 ASSLGLAGPYEQY
- 11 TRBV24-1 ATSETEWYGYT
- 13 TRBV18 ASSPDGGGLYEQY
- 14 TRBV5-1 ASSSDTSGGYREQF
once 12 TRBV3-1/TRBV3-2 ASSSGTENTEAF
- 13 TRBV11-1 ASSPRTGNNSPLH
- 15 TRBV7-2 ASSLEGPGQYNSPLH
- 11 TRBV30 AWSVQGEAGYT
few 12 TRBV7-9 ASSLPVMNTEAF
- 16 TRBV5-4 ASSLGLERQGADYGYT
- 13 TRBV5-1 ASSSSGTGRGEQY
once 12 TRBV18 ASSPREGQETQY
- 11 TRBV12-3/TRBV12-4 ASSLARRFPLH
- 9 TRBV30 AFRSRGRNT
once 12 TRBV7-9 ASSLDGAVDEAF
- 15 TRBV4-1 ASSRLMWEGTYNEQF
- 11 TRBV5-1 ASSLVVDYEQY
- 14 TRBV3-1/TRBV3-2 ASSQRRTSGNNEQF
- 12 TRBV1 TVMGGLRGSPLH
- 11 TRBV11-3 ASSLAYAGEAF
- 10 TRBV5-6 ASSSSTGPQY
- 15 TRBV9 ASSVSGGGTSTDTQY
- 15 TRBV11-2 ASSLDLGTSGGYEQY
once 12 TRBV28 ASTPPGRDMGAF
- 12 TRBV3-1/TRBV3-2 ASSQPDRVYEQY
- 13 TRBV19 ASSIVVGPEGELF
- 15 TRBV4-3 ASSQDFSGGSYNEQF
- 13 TRBV7-9 ASSLAGGRPDTQY
- 11 TRBV25-1 ASSSTGTETQY
once 11 TRBV10-3 AIRGQGSQPQH
few 11 TRBV15 ATSQRTGSGYT
few 10 TRBV3-1/TRBV3-2 ASSDRNSPLH
- 16 TRBV4-3 ASSPQNLDRGNPDTQY
- 14 TRBV19 ASSPGTEVSNQPQH
- 13 TRBV6-5 ASSYRETGLWPQH
- 14 TRBV7-6 ASSQGWQGAMYEQY
- 14 TRBV7-9 ASSRERPGAAYGYT
- 12 TRBV3-1/TRBV3-2 ASSQASGIYGYT
- 12 TRBV7-2 ASSFGTGSYEQY
once 13 TRBV19 ASSPRQGVGTEAF
- 12 TRBV29-1 SVINLGQSYEQY
- 12 TRBV6-5 ASLGSGGSYEQY
- 12 TRBV6-6 ASSLQGINQPQH
once 12 TRBV6-5 ASRRQVENEKLF
- 15 TRBV28 ASSLRLGGLGGNTIY
- 13 TRBV20-1 SASIPGTTNEKLF
- 13 TRBV7-6 ASSVGQGVAYEQY
- 12 TRBV6-2/TRBV6-3 ASSYLYFAYEQY
- 11 TRBV5-6 ASRQGGKNEQY
- 12 TRBV2 ASSTAGAGVPQH
- 12 TRBV30 AWSVRREAYGYT
once 11 TRBV5-1 ASSLIRGEKLF
- 11 TRBV6-5 ASRTGQGQPQH
- 10 TRBV6-1 ASSEGGLVAF
- 13 TRBV2 ASSETSGGGAAQY
- 17 TRBV28 ASSSTAAGTGTQNSPLH
once 13 TRBV6-5 ASSFSGGAYNEQF